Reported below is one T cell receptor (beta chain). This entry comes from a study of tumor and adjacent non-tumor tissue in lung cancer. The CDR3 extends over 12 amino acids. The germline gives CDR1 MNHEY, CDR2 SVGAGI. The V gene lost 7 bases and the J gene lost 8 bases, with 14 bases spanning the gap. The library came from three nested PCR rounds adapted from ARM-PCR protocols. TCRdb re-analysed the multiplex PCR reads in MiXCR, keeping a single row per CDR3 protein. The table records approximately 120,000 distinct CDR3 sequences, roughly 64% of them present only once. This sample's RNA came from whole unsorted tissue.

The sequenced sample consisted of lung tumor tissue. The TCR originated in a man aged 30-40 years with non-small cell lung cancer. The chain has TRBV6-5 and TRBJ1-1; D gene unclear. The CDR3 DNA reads TGTGCCAGCACTAATTCGGGCCAAGAAGCTTTCTTT. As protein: CASTNSGQEAFF.